A selection of T cell receptor beta chains follows, all from one sample in a study of T-cell memory formation after mild COVID-19. TCRdb analysed the 5' RACE reads with MiXCR anew, one entry per CDR3 protein. Of around 310,000 distinct CDR3 sequences in the sample, more than 15% were seen once. Specimen: PBMCs or a T cell subset sorted from them (not recorded which). The receptors shown here come from a young man who had mild COVID-19 (a few samples of this study predate the infection). Cell type and time point are not known. Both conserved end residues are part of each CDR3. Each record gives: D gene, clone size, CDR3 length, V gene, J gene, CDR3 protein, CDR3 DNA. The D gene is left open where the match is weak. Expanded clones get a size class; other rows say once, few or many, or leave the size out.

NA	NA	13	TRBV20-1	TRBJ1-6	CSARPGGDSPLHF	TGCAGTGCTAGACCAGGAGGGGATTCACCCCTCCACTTT
TRBD1	NA	16	TRBV11-1	TRBJ1-1	CASSLRRSGGHTEAFF	TGTGCCAGCAGCTTACGGAGGTCAGGGGGCCACACTGAAGCTTTCTTT
NA	few	15	TRBV6-2/TRBV6-3	TRBJ2-5	CASSPPAVLKETQYF	TGTGCCAGCAGTCCGCCAGCGGTGTTAAAAGAGACCCAGTACTTC
NA	NA	17	TRBV27	TRBJ1-6	CASSISGRSAYNSPLHF	TGTGCCAGCAGTATCTCAGGGCGTTCCGCCTATAATTCACCCCTCCACTTT
TRBD2	few	12	TRBV3-1	TRBJ2-3	CASRHSGGSQYF	TGTGCCAGCAGGCATAGCGGGGGGTCGCAGTATTTT
NA	NA	16	TRBV18	TRBJ2-3	CASSPEGRTRTDTQYF	TGTGCCAGCTCACCAGAGGGCAGGACCCGCACAGATACGCAGTATTTT
TRBD2	few	16	TRBV24-1	TRBJ2-1	CATSEAGASSYNEQFF	TGTGCCACCAGTGAAGCGGGGGCAAGCTCCTACAATGAGCAGTTCTTC
NA	NA	17	TRBV4-1	TRBJ2-4	CASSHLSQGLAKNIQYF	TGCGCCAGCAGCCATCTCTCCCAGGGTTTAGCCAAAAACATTCAGTACTTC
NA	NA	11	TRBV20-1	TRBJ2-1	CSVEGNNEQFF	TGCAGTGTGGAGGGGAACAATGAGCAGTTCTTC
NA	few	15	TRBV7-8	TRBJ2-2	CASSPGMRNTGELFF	TGTGCCAGCAGCCCAGGGATGCGGAACACCGGGGAGCTGTTTTTT
NA	many	13	TRBV29-1	TRBJ2-7	CSAEVGRGYEQYF	TGCAGCGCAGAGGTCGGCAGGGGTTACGAGCAGTACTTC
TRBD1	NA	16	TRBV5-6	TRBJ2-1	CASSLQSRGQSDEQFF	TGTGCCAGCAGCTTGCAATCCAGGGGGCAATCCGATGAGCAGTTCTTC
TRBD2	few	13	TRBV5-1	TRBJ2-7	CASSLSGESEQYF	TGCGCCAGCAGCTTGAGCGGGGAATCCGAGCAGTACTTC
NA	few	16	TRBV6-1	TRBJ2-1	CASSGGGDRRYNEQFF	TGTGCCAGCAGTGGAGGGGGGGACAGGAGATACAATGAGCAGTTCTTC
NA	many	14	TRBV25-1	TRBJ2-5	CASSMSGAGETQYF	TGTGCCAGCAGCATGTCGGGGGCCGGAGAGACCCAGTACTTC
NA	NA	14	TRBV6-1	TRBJ2-5	CASSEGIGRETQYF	TGTGCCAGCAGTGAAGGTATAGGGAGAGAGACCCAGTACTTC
TRBD1	few	14	TRBV7-2	TRBJ1-2	CASSAADRAYGYTF	TGTGCCAGCAGCGCCGCAGACAGGGCCTATGGCTACACCTTC
NA	NA	13	TRBV5-5	TRBJ1-2	CASSLEAERGYTF	TGTGCCAGCAGCTTGGAGGCGGAGCGTGGCTACACCTTC
TRBD2	many	15	TRBV5-1	TRBJ2-1	CASSLNAGGGNEQFF	TGCGCCAGCAGCTTGAATGCGGGGGGAGGGAATGAGCAGTTCTTC
NA	once	12	TRBV11-2	TRBJ2-1	CASSLSARKQFF	TGTGCCAGCAGCTTATCAGCCCGAAAGCAGTTCTTC
TRBD1	many	18	TRBV6-2/TRBV6-3	TRBJ2-5	CASSYSMIRQGREETQYF	TGTGCCAGCAGTTACTCGATGATCCGACAGGGTAGGGAAGAGACCCAGTACTTC
NA	NA	13	TRBV6-1	TRBJ1-3	CASSDYSGNTIYF	TGTGCCAGCAGTGACTACTCTGGAAACACCATATATTTT
NA	few	15	TRBV7-2	TRBJ1-1	CASSIQGGGNTEAFF	TGTGCCAGCAGCATTCAGGGAGGGGGGAACACTGAAGCTTTCTTT
TRBD1	many	14	TRBV4-3	TRBJ2-1	CASSQVQGSGEQFF	TGCGCCAGCAGCCAAGTACAGGGGAGTGGTGAGCAGTTCTTC
NA	NA	13	TRBV20-1	TRBJ1-2	CSARVGTPLGYTF	TGCAGTGCTAGAGTGGGGACCCCCCTGGGCTACACCTTC
NA	few	15	TRBV12-3/TRBV12-4	TRBJ1-1	CASRRRGLLNTEAFF	TGTGCCAGCAGACGCCGGGGACTCCTGAACACTGAAGCTTTCTTT
NA	NA	14	TRBV5-4	TRBJ2-3	CASSPRIRSDTQYF	TGTGCCAGCAGCCCTCGTATTAGGTCAGATACGCAGTATTTT
TRBD1	many	16	TRBV24-1	TRBJ2-2	CATSDPGTGFTGELFF	TGTGCCACCAGTGATCCCGGGACAGGATTCACCGGGGAGCTGTTTTTT
NA	many	15	TRBV12-3/TRBV12-4	TRBJ2-3	CATTPRTTDTDTQYF	TGTGCCACCACGCCAAGGACAACAGACACAGATACGCAGTATTTT
TRBD2	few	17	TRBV7-6	TRBJ2-5	CASSGGLAGGPRETQYF	TGTGCCAGCAGCGGGGGACTAGCGGGGGGGCCGCGTGAGACCCAGTACTTC
TRBD1	few	14	TRBV12-3/TRBV12-4	TRBJ1-1	CASSIKRTGNEAFF	TGTGCCAGCAGTATCAAACGGACAGGGAATGAAGCTTTCTTT
NA	NA	14	TRBV7-9	TRBJ1-6	CASSLGGNVTPLHF	TGTGCCAGCAGCTTAGGAGGGAATGTTACACCCCTCCACTTT
NA	NA	17	TRBV5-1	TRBJ2-6	CASSLEQGHSGANVLTF	TGCGCCAGCAGCTTGGAACAGGGACACTCTGGGGCCAACGTCCTGACTTTC
TRBD2	NA	14	TRBV20-1	TRBJ2-5	CSALRTSGDETQYF	TGCAGTGCTCTGCGGACTAGCGGGGATGAGACCCAGTACTTC
NA	NA	17	TRBV25-1	TRBJ2-3	CASSEYPVPSTTDTQYF	TGTGCCAGCAGTGAATATCCTGTCCCGAGTACCACAGATACGCAGTATTTT
NA	few	13	TRBV7-9	TRBJ1-2	CASSTTVNYGYTF	TGTGCCAGCAGCACGACAGTGAACTATGGCTACACCTTC
NA	few	16	TRBV10-2	TRBJ2-3	CASISPGKGGPLRQYF	TGCGCCAGCATCTCCCCGGGTAAAGGGGGGCCCCTAAGGCAGTATTTT